A selection of T cell receptor beta chains follows, all from one sample in a study of Ad26.COV2.S vaccination and SARS-CoV-2 variants. Sequencing used immunoSEQ multiplex PCR; TCRdb keeps in-frame clones, though not all of them. The table lists fewer than 500,000 clones, roughly 89% of them singletons, with about 2.7% in the top ten. Sequences were derived from peripheral blood, sampled in a trial of Ad26.COV2.S vaccine versus placebo. These receptors were obtained from a person aged 18-60 years who received the Ad26.COV2.S COVID-19 vaccine or a placebo. Both conserved end residues are part of each CDR3. Fields, in order: D gene, J gene, clone size, V gene, CDR3 protein, CDR3 DNA. D genes are given only for firm matches. The size field is filled for only some rows; it gives once, few, many or a size class.

TRBD1,TRBJ2-1,once,TRBV19,CASSTDRGLLYNEQFF,TGTGCCAGTAGTACCGACAGGGGGCTCCTATACAATGAGCAGTTCTTC
-,TRBJ1-4,-,TRBV4-2,CASSQAIGLVEKLFF,TGTGCCAGCAGCCAAGCAATCGGCCTGGTGGAAAAACTGTTTTTT
-,TRBJ1-1,-,TRBV29-1,CSVGPEAFF,TGCAGCGTTGGGCCTGAAGCTTTCTTT
-,TRBJ2-5,-,TRBV6-5,CASSSPRRRETQYF,TGTGCCAGCAGTTCCCCCCGGAGGAGAGAGACCCAGTACTTC
-,TRBJ2-3,-,TRBV5-8,CASSLGDTQYF,TGTGCCAGCAGCTTAGGAGATACGCAGTATTTT
TRBD1,TRBJ1-5,-,TRBV7-3,CASSFRTNRGREGNQPQHF,TGTGCCAGCAGCTTCCGCACGAACAGGGGACGCGAAGGCAATCAGCCCCAGCATTTT
-,TRBJ2-7,-,TRBV7-2,CASSLEVTYEQYF,TGTGCCAGCAGCTTAGAGGTCACCTACGAGCAGTACTTC
-,TRBJ1-1,-,TRBV19,CASSIIEPMNTEAFF,TGTGCCAGTAGTATTATTGAACCGATGAACACTGAAGCTTTCTTT
-,TRBJ1-1,-,TRBV2,CASSGTLVGVEAFF,TGTGCCAGCAGTGGGACCTTAGTGGGAGTTGAAGCTTTCTTT
-,TRBJ1-6,-,TRBV4-1,CASSQAETYNSPLHF,TGCGCCAGCAGCCAAGCTGAAACCTATAATTCACCCCTCCACTTT
-,TRBJ2-3,few,TRBV28,CASSISTDTQYF,TGTGCCAGCAGTATAAGCACAGATACGCAGTATTTT
TRBD1,TRBJ1-1,once,TRBV19,CASSTGQGTPSTEAFF,TGTGCCAGTAGTACTGGACAGGGAACGCCGAGCACTGAAGCTTTCTTT
TRBD1,TRBJ2-5,few,TRBV12-5,CASAPRTGEETQYF,TGTGCTAGTGCTCCTCGGACAGGGGAAGAGACCCAGTACTTC
-,TRBJ2-1,-,TRBV7-2,CASSSQWGYSYNEQFF,TGTGCCAGCAGCTCCCAGTGGGGTTACTCCTACAATGAGCAGTTCTTC
-,TRBJ2-5,-,TRBV9,CASSVMGAETQYF,TGTGCCAGCAGCGTAATGGGGGCAGAGACCCAGTACTTC